This paragraph covers one T cell receptor (beta chain) sequence. Its matching antigen is unknown. Amplification used 60 Vbeta primers and 13 Jbeta primers. Libraries were prepared by immunoSEQ multiplex PCR; TCRdb keeps only in-frame clonotypes and omits some of them. The table records over 130,000 clones, around 75% of them present only once. This sample is part of a study of cytomegalovirus exposure and HLA in healthy donors. Study-wide findings and caveats: Through in vitro validation, a few CMV-associated chains were shown to be specific for CMV antigens. A later analysis revealed that TCR association rates differed between HLA loci, peaking at DRB1 and bottoming out at HLA-C.

V was cut by 2 bases and J by 4 bases, with 17 bases left in between. The germline V gene encodes CDR1 MDHEN and CDR2 SYDVKM. This CDR3 is 17 amino acids long. The sequence was obtained from a human donor in good health. The V call is TRBV28, the J call TRBJ2-2, with D maybe TRBD2 (5 bases). The sample taken for sequencing was PBMCs. The CDR3 spells CASSLGSGGKITGELFF. CDR3 coding DNA: TGTGCCAGCAGTTTAGGGTCCGGAGGAAAAATCACCGGGGAGCTGTTTTTT.